One sample yielded the 17 T cell receptor beta chains listed below, sequenced in a study of early T cells in non-severe SARS-CoV-2 infection. Using its own MiXCR run on the 5' RACE reads, TCRdb lists one record per CDR3 protein. The sample comprises about 69,000 distinct CDR3 sequences, 4% to 6% of which are singletons, and roughly 3.9% rests with the top ten. The sample consisted of whole blood, taken at baseline. The receptor source for this set is an adult who was a healthcare worker with PCR-confirmed SARS-CoV-2 infection or an uninfected control (not recorded which). The donor label of this sample is uncertain.

This chain links TRBV5-1 with TRBJ2-7, with D maybe TRBD1 (6 bases). The V and J ends lost 1 base and 0 bases respectively, with 11 bases between them. This CDR3 is built from 15 residues. The V gene's germline CDR1 is SGHRS and CDR2 YFSETQ. The chain's CDR3 is CASSLLTGSSYEQYF. The CDR3 DNA sequence: TGCGCCAGCAGCTTGCTGACAGGATCCTCCTACGAGCAGTACTTC.

In its sample, this clonotype was seen a few times. The chain has TRBV6-2 or TRBV6-3 and TRBJ2-2; D is perhaps TRBD2 (7 bases). The CDR3 covers 17 residues. CDR1 is MNHEY and CDR2 is SVGEGT in the germline V gene. The germline V and J ends were trimmed by 0 bases and 6 bases, with 17 bases remaining between them. CDR3 coding DNA: TGTGCCAGCAGTTACTCGATGTTGGGGGGGCGAGCCGGGGAGCTGTTTTTT. Amino acid sequence: CASSYSMLGGRAGELFF.

This clonotype has only a few counts. The chain links TRBV19 to TRBJ1-2; the match to TRBD1 covers 8 bases. V was pared by 7 bases and J by 5 bases, with 15 bases of the junction left unmatched. The CDR3 consists of 16 residues. Germline V lookup: CDR1 LNHDA, CDR2 SQIVND (reference sequence). CDR3 in amino acids: CASTTAGGAAQYGYTF. DNA of the CDR3: TGTGCCAGTACGACCGCAGGGGGCGCAGCGCAATATGGCTACACCTTC.

In this sample, this clonotype turned up many times. The rearrangement links TRBV7-9 to TRBJ1-6; 8 nucleotides match TRBD1. The CDR3 is made up of 13 amino acids. Germline assignment: CDR1 SEHNR and CDR2 FQNEAQ (reference sequence). The CDR3 nucleotides read TGTGCAGTTCAGGGGGCCTCGAATTCACCCCTCCACTTT. It translates to CAVQGASNSPLHF.

This chain uses TRBV20-1 with TRBJ2-7; 9 nucleotides agree with TRBD1. Germline-derived CDR1 and CDR2 are DFQATT and SNEGSKA (reference sequence). Trimming cost V 2 bases and J 0 bases; bases outside gene matches: 17. The CDR3 has 19 amino acids. CDR3 in DNA: TGCAGTGCTAGACCGCTTGGACAGGGGCTCTTACGATACTCCTACGAGCAGTACTTC. The encoded protein is CSARPLGQGLLRYSYEQYF.

At least ten counts were recorded for this clonotype. The chain has TRBV7-9 and TRBJ1-2; D is ambiguous. CDR1 and CDR2 from the germline V gene are SEHNR and FQNEAQ (reference sequence). V was shortened by 1 base and J by 3 bases, with 3 bases between the two germline ends. CDR3 size: 12 residues. CDR3 nucleotide sequence: TGTGCCAGCAGCTTAGTTTACTATGGCTACACCTTC. Translation gives CASSLVYYGYTF.

V is TRBV28 and J is TRBJ1-6, with 8 bases aligning to TRBD1. The CDR3 has 20 residues. Germline CDR1 reads MDHEN; CDR2 reads SYDVKM. V shed 3 bases and J 0 bases; nucleotides not matched to a gene: 13. The CDR3 here is CASSFVFRTGISSYNSPLHF. The CDR3 bases are TGTGCCAGCAGTTTTGTGTTCCGGACAGGGATTTCCTCCTATAATTCACCCCTCCACTTT.

The table lists this clonotype with many counts. The V call is TRBV6-5, the J call TRBJ1-2; possible D gene TRBD1, 5 bases. With 2 bases removed from V and 6 bases from J, the gap between germline ends came to 16 bases. This CDR3 spans 15 amino acids. Germline V gene sequence: CDR1 MNHEY, CDR2 SVGAGI. The CDR3 nucleotides are TGTGCCAGCAGTTACCGGCGGGGCGCGGAGGATGGCTACACCTTC. This translates into CASSYRRGAEDGYTF.

The chain links TRBV20-1 to TRBJ2-3; the D gene is possibly TRBD2 (7 bases). The length of the CDR3 is 17 residues. Germline CDR1 reads DFQATT; CDR2 reads SNEGSKA (reference sequence). The ends were cut back, 5 bases at V and 2 bases at J, with 23 bases in the middle. The CDR3 reads CSAPSAGAALNTDTQYF. CDR3 nucleotide sequence: TGCAGTGCTCCTTCGGCGGGGGCCGCCTTAAACACAGATACGCAGTATTTT.

This clonotype appeared many times. J is TRBJ1-1 and V is TRBV11-3, with D possibly being TRBD1 (5 bases). The CDR3 length is 14 residues. V was cut by 1 base and J by 5 bases, with 11 bases left in between. Germline V gives CDR1 SGHNT, CDR2 YENEEA. The CDR3 is CASSLGVRGTEAFF. In DNA, the CDR3 is TGTGCCAGCAGCTTAGGGGTCCGGGGGACTGAAGCTTTCTTT.

This clonotype was detected ten times or more. The chain links TRBV6-5 to TRBJ2-2, with TRBD2 identical over 7 bases. CDR3 length: 19 residues. Per germline, CDR1 MNHEY and CDR2 SVGAGI. The junction had 15 bases not matched to a gene; V was cut back by 2 bases and J by 3 bases. CDR3 DNA sequence: TGTGCCAGCAGTTACGGTGTTAAGGGGAGGGCTCCGGACACCGGGGAGCTGTTTTTT. Translation: CASSYGVKGRAPDTGELFF.

In nucleotides, the CDR3 is TGCGCCAGCAGCCCCCTAGCGATCCAAGAGACCCAGTACTTC. Amino acids: CASSPLAIQETQYF. The genes are TRBV5-1 and TRBJ2-5; D is possibly TRBD2 (6 bases). The CDR3 contains 14 residues. Per germline, CDR1 SGHRS and CDR2 YFSETQ. Trimming stripped 4 bases from V and 1 base from J, with 11 bases between.

A few counts support this clonotype. The V and J genes are TRBV6-2 or TRBV6-3 and TRBJ2-5; 7 bases fit TRBD2. Losses at the gene ends were 6 bases for V and 3 bases for J; bases not matched to a gene: 7. Germline CDR1 reads MNHEY; CDR2 reads SVGEGT. The CDR3 is made up of 14 amino acids. The CDR3 loop is CASSGTIPEETQYF. CDR3 DNA sequence: TGTGCCAGCAGCGGGACTATCCCAGAAGAGACCCAGTACTTC.

This clonotype was detected only a few times. The rearrangement joins TRBV5-1 to TRBJ2-2, with 10 bases aligning to TRBD1. CDR1 and CDR2 from the germline V gene are SGHRS and YFSETQ. CDR3 length: 15 amino acids. Trimming took 1 base from V and 6 from J; bases not matched to a gene: 3. CDR3 DNA sequence: TGCGCCAGCAGCTTGAGAGGACAGGGGGCCGGGGAGCTGTTTTTT. This gives the protein CASSLRGQGAGELFF.

This chain joins TRBV20-1 and TRBJ2-2; D is possibly TRBD1 (6 bases). Germline V lookup: CDR1 DFQATT, CDR2 SNEGSKA (reference sequence). The CDR3 contains 15 residues. The germline V and J ends were trimmed by 6 bases and 0 bases, with 14 bases remaining between them. The CDR3: CSAGRDTSNTGELFF. The CDR3 DNA follows: TGCAGTGCCGGCCGGGACACTTCGAACACCGGGGAGCTGTTTTTT.

The rearrangement links TRBV7-2 to TRBJ2-1, with 8 bases identical to TRBD1. Germline V lookup: CDR1 SGHTA, CDR2 FQGNSA. J was trimmed by 8 bases and V by 1 base; bases with no gene match: 13. This CDR3 is 17 amino acids long. CDR3 DNA: TGTGCCAGCAGCTTAGTAACATTTTCGGCAGGGGGCCATGAGCAGTTCTTC. This encodes CASSLVTFSAGGHEQFF. Full variable domain (rest looked up from reference TRBV7-2 and TRBJ2-1): GAGVSQSPSNKVTEKGKDVELRCDPISGHTALYWYRQSLGQGLEFLIYFQGNSAPDKSGLPSDRFSAERTGGSVSTLTIQRTQQEDSAVYLCASSLVTFSAGGHEQFFGPGTRLTVL.

This clonotype has at least ten counts. The rearrangement links TRBV2 to TRBJ2-5; D possibly uses TRBD1 or TRBD2 (5 bases each). The V end lost 2 bases, the J end lost 0 bases, and 10 bases lay between the germline ends. Germline V CDR1 and CDR2: SNHLY, FYNNEI. The CDR3 extends over 15 amino acids. The CDR3 spells CASSEQGVNQETQYF. Here the CDR3 DNA reads TGTGCCAGCAGTGAACAGGGAGTGAACCAAGAGACCCAGTACTTC.